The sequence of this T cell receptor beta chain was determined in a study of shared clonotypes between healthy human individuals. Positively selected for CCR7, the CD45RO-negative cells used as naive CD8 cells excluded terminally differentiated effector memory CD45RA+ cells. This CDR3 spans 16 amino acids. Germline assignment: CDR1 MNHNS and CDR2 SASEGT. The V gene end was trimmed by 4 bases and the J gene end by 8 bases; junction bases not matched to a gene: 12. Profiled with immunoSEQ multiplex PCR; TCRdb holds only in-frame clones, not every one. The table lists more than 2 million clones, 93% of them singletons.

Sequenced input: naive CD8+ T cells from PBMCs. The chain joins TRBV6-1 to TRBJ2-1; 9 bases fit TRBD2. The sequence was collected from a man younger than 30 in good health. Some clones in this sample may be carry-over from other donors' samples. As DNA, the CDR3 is TGTGCCAGCAGTGGATTTAGCGGGAGTTTAGAGGATGAGCAGTTCTTC. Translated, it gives CASSGFSGSLEDEQFF.